This note documents a single T cell receptor (beta chain) sequence. Its antigen is not identified. The V end was cut by 0 bases, the J end by 5 bases, with 10 bases between. The CDR3 is 14 amino acids. The germline CDR1 and CDR2 sequences are MNHEY and SVGEGT. The data were taken from a study of T cell responses to AZD1222 COVID-19 vaccine. Points from the study as a whole: Females outnumbered males among donors, who were mostly white British; clonal diversity was possibly underestimated. Along spike, vaccine-associated CD4 TCRs were found throughout, with dominance at 160-218 and 743-854. At baseline, seropositivity was found in only a handful of AZD1222 recipients. Vaccination with two AZD1222 doses was followed by a rise in Spike-specific TCR breadth and depth.

Using immunoSEQ multiplex PCR, the repertoire was profiled, and TCRdb retains in-frame clones only, with some absent. Of 130,000 or so clones in the sample, 80% to 95% were seen once. The chain carries TRBV6-2 or TRBV6-3 and TRBJ1-1, with a weak D call TRBD1 (6 bases). This specimen was peripheral blood, taken on day 0 of MenACWY control vaccination. The receptor's source is an adult in good health. CDR3 nucleotides: TGTGCCAGCAGTTACTCGGGGGCTAGGACTGAAGCTTTCTTT. Its translation is CASSYSGARTEAFF.